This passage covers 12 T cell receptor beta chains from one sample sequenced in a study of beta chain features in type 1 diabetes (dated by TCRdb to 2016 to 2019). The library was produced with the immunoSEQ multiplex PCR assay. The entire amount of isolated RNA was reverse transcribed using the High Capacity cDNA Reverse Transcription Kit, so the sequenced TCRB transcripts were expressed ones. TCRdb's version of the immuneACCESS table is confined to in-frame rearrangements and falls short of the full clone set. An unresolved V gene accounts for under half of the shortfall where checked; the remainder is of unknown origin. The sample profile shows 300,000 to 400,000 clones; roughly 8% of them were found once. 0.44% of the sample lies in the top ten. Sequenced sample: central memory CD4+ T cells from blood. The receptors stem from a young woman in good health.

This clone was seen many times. The CDR3 coding sequence is TGTGCCAGCAGTTCGGCTTACCAAGAGACCCAGTACTTC. Translating gives CASSSAYQETQYF. This rearrangement joins TRBV28 to TRBJ2-5; no firm D call. The CDR3 sequence is 13 residues long. Germline CDR1 MDHEN, CDR2 SYDVKM. Between the trimmed V and J ends, which lost 4 bases and 0 bases, there was a span of 6 bases.

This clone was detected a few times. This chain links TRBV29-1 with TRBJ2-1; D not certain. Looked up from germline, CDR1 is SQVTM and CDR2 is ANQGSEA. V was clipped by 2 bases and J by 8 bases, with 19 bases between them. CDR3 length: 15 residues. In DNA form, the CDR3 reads TGCAGCGTTGAAAATCGGCTAGTGAGTATCGATGAGCAGTTCTTC. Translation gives CSVENRLVSIDEQFF.

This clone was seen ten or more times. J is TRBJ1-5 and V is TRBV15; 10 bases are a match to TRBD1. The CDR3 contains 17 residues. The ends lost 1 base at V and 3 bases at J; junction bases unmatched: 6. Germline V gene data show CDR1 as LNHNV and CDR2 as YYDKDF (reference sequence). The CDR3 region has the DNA TGTGCCACCAGCAGAGCTTTGGGGACAGGGGACAATCAGCCCCAGCATTTT. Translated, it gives CATSRALGTGDNQPQHF.

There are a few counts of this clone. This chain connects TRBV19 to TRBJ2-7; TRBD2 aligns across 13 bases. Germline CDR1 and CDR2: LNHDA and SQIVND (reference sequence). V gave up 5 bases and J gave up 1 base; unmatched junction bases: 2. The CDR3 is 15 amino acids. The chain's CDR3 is CASSAGLAGSYEQYF. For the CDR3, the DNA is TGTGCCAGTAGTGCGGGACTAGCGGGGTCCTACGAGCAGTACTTC.

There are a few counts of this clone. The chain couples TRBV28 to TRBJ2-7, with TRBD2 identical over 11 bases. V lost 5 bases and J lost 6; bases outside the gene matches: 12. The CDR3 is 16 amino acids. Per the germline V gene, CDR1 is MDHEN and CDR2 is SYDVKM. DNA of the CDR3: TGTGCCAGCAGTCAGACCAAAGGACTAGCGGGCCGCGAGCAGTACTTC. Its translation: CASSQTKGLAGREQYF. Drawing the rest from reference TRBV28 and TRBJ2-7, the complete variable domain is DVKVTQSSRYLVKRTGEKVFLECVQDMDHENMFWYRQDPGLGLRLIYFSYDVKMKEKGDIPEGYSVSREKKERFSLILESASTNQTSMYLCASSQTKGLAGREQYFGPGTRLTVT.

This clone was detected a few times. The CDR3 nucleotides read TGTGCCAGCAGCTTAAGAGAGGAGGCCGAGCAGTACTTC. The encoded protein is CASSLREEAEQYF. The chain uses TRBV7-9 and TRBJ2-7; possible D gene TRBD2, 5 bases. Germline V gene sequence: CDR1 SEHNR, CDR2 FQNEAQ (reference sequence). The ends were cut back, 2 bases at V and 6 bases at J, with 11 bases in the middle. The CDR3 sequence is 13 residues long.

The CDR3 coding sequence is TGTGCCAGCAGCTTAGAAGGCATTAAGGCTTTCTTT. This codes for CASSLEGIKAFF. This rearrangement joins TRBV7-6 to TRBJ1-1, with D unclear. CDR1 SGHVS and CDR2 FNYEAQ come from the germline V gene. Trimming left V 1 base short and J 11 bases short, with 11 bases between. The CDR3 extends over 12 amino acids.

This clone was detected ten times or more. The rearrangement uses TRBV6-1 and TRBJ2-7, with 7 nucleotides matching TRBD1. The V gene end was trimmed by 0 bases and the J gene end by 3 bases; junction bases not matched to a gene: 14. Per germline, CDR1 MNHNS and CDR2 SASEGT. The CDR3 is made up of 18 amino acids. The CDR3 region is CASSEAGPFTGDYYEQYF. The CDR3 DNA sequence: TGTGCCAGCAGTGAAGCGGGTCCATTCACAGGGGATTACTACGAGCAGTACTTC.

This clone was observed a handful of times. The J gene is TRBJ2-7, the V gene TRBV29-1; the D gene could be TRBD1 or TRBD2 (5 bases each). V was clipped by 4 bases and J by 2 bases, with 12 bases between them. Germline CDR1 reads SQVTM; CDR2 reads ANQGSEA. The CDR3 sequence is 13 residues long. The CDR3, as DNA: TGCAGCGTTGCTTTGAGGGACGCCTACGAGCAGTACTTC. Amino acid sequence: CSVALRDAYEQYF.

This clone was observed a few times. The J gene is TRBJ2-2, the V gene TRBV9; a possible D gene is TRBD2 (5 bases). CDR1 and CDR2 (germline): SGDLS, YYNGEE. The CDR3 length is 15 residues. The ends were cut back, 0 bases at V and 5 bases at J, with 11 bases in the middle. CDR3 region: CASSVDQRPTGELFF. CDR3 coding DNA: TGTGCCAGCAGCGTAGACCAGCGGCCAACCGGGGAGCTGTTTTTT.

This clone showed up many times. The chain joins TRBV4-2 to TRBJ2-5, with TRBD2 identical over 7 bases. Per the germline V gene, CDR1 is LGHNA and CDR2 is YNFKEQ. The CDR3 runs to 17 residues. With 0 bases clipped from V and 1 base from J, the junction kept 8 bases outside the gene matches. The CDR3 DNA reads TGTGCCAGCAGCCAAGAGAGGCTAGCGGACTTCCAAGAGACCCAGTACTTC. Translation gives CASSQERLADFQETQYF.

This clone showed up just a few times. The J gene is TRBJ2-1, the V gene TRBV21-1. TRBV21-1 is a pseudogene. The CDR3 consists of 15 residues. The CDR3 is CASSRTVGLPNEQFF. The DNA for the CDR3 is TGTGCCAGCAGCCGGACCGTCGGGCTTCCCAATGAGCAGTTCTTC.